One and the same sample provided the 10 T cell receptor beta chains below, sequenced in a study of blood T cell repertoires in COVID-19. Assay: immunoSEQ multiplex PCR; the TCRdb copy retains only in-frame clones and omits some. The sample lists some 57,000 clones; approximately 80% were seen once. Sequencing was done on a sample of peripheral blood. The source of these receptors is a man of 80 years or more with COVID-19, enrolled during active disease.

This chain links TRBV5-6 with TRBJ1-4; TRBD1 might be the D (6 bases). The germline CDR1 and CDR2 sequences are SGHDT and YYEEEE. Trimming cost V 4 bases and J 3 bases, with 13 bases left between them. The CDR3 length is 15 residues. The CDR3 DNA sequence: TGTGCCAGCAGCCACAGGGTCGGGGCTAATGAAAAACTGTTTTTT. Translation: CASSHRVGANEKLFF.

The chain is built from TRBV9 and TRBJ2-1; D unresolved. Trimming stripped 0 bases from V and 0 bases from J, with 4 bases between. The CDR3 consists of 14 residues. Germline CDR1 and CDR2: SGDLS and YYNGEE. CDR3 bases: TGTGCCAGCAGCGTAGGGCTCTCCTACAATGAGCAGTTCTTC. Protein sequence: CASSVGLSYNEQFF.

This rearrangement joins TRBV4-2 to TRBJ2-4; 8 nucleotides agree with TRBD1. Unmatched junction bases numbered 2, after V lost 0 bases and J lost 7 bases. The CDR3 has 14 residues. Germline V gene lookup returns CDR1 LGHNA and CDR2 YNFKEQ. The CDR3 is CASSQERQGNIQYF. DNA for the CDR3: TGTGCCAGCAGCCAAGAACGACAGGGGAACATTCAGTACTTC.

The V call is TRBV11-2, the J call TRBJ2-5; TRBD2 aligns across 7 bases. The CDR3 totals 14 residues. Germline CDR1 and CDR2: SGHAT and FQNNGV. V was clipped by 5 bases and J by 5 bases; unmatched bases: 8. CDR3 sequence (DNA): TGTGCCAGCAGCCGGAGGCGGACTAGGGAGACCCAGTACTTC. Translating it yields CASSRRRTRETQYF.

The rearrangement links TRBV4-3 to TRBJ1-2, with 9 bases fitting TRBD1. The length of the CDR3 is 15 residues. Per the germline V gene, CDR1 is LGHNA and CDR2 is YSLEER. V dropped 0 bases and J dropped 6; count of bases not matched to a gene: 5. The CDR3 sequence is CASSQDGQGSDGYTF. CDR3 bases: TGCGCCAGCAGCCAAGATGGACAGGGGAGCGATGGCTACACCTTC.

The chain joins TRBV13 to TRBJ2-3; 10 nucleotides align to TRBD2. Looked up from germline, CDR1 is PRHDT and CDR2 is FYEKMQ (reference sequence). J was trimmed by 2 bases and V by 5 bases; bases with no gene match: 7. This CDR3 is built from 16 residues. The CDR3 spells CASSTSSGGTTDTQYF. The CDR3 DNA follows: TGTGCCAGCAGCACCTCTAGCGGGGGCACCACAGATACGCAGTATTTT.

The chain carries TRBV3-1 (or the pseudogene TRBV3-2) and TRBJ1-2; 7 nucleotides align to TRBD1. J was trimmed by 8 bases and V by 4 bases; bases with no gene match: 13. This CDR3 is built from 15 residues. CDR1 and CDR2 from the germline V gene are LGHDT and YNNKEL (reference sequence). In DNA form, the CDR3 reads TGTGCCAGCAGCCCCTGGACAGGAGGGAGTGCGGGCTACACCTTC. It encodes CASSPWTGGSAGYTF.

The V gene is TRBV5-1, the J gene TRBJ1-5, with D perhaps matching TRBD1 (5 bases). Per germline, CDR1 SGHRS and CDR2 YFSETQ. The V gene lost 5 bases and the J gene lost 5 bases, with 11 bases spanning the gap. The CDR3 is 13 residues long. CDR3 amino acids: CASSEGVDQPQHF. The CDR3 nucleotides are TGCGCCAGCAGTGAAGGGGTTGATCAGCCCCAGCATTTT.

The V call is TRBV19, the J call TRBJ2-3; 12 bases match TRBD2. After removal of 10 bases from V and 2 bases from J, the junction contained 4 bases not matched to a gene. Germline CDR1 and CDR2: LNHDA and SQIVND (reference sequence). CDR3 length: 14 residues. CDR3 DNA sequence: TGTGCCACCCGGACTAGCGGGGCCACAGATACGCAGTATTTT. Its translation is CATRTSGATDTQYF. Drawing the rest from reference TRBV19 and TRBJ2-3, the complete variable domain is DGGITQSPKYLFRKEGQNVTLSCEQNLNHDAMYWYRQDPGQGLRLIYYSQIVNDFQKGDIAEGYSVSREKKESFPLTVTSAQKNPTAFYLCATRTSGATDTQYFGPGTRLTVL.

The chain carries TRBV6-1 and TRBJ1-1; 7 bases line up with TRBD1. The junction had 7 bases not matched to a gene; V was cut back by 3 bases and J by 0 bases. The CDR3 sequence is 16 residues long. Germline values: CDR1 MNHNS, CDR2 SASEGT. In DNA, the CDR3 is TGTGCCAGCAGTGAGAGCCAGGGGGGAATGAACACTGAAGCTTTCTTT. Protein sequence: CASSESQGGMNTEAFF.